This T cell receptor beta chain was sequenced in a study of control samples from healthy donors and cancer patients. TCRdb keeps only in-frame clones here, not all; method: immunoSEQ multiplex PCR. The repertoire has about 58,000 clones, 94% of them found once; the top ten carry roughly 4%. Germline V lookup: CDR1 SNHLY, CDR2 FYNNEI. The V and J ends lost 6 bases and 3 bases, in that order; junction bases with no gene match: 8. The CDR3 contains 16 residues. The sequence was obtained from a young man in good health. This sequence joins TRBV2 and TRBJ2-2; 9 nucleotides line up with TRBD2. Sample: blood. Here the CDR3 DNA reads TGTGCCAGCAGGGACGCGGCGGGGGGGGACACCGGGGAGCTGTTTTTT. Translated, it gives CASRDAAGGDTGELFF.